These 3 T cell receptor beta chains were sequenced from one sample in a study of human T cells and chemical hapten exposure. TCRdb redid the calling of the RACE reads with MiXCR, one entry per CDR3 protein. The top ten hold around 6.1% of the sample, which has roughly 380,000 distinct CDR3 sequences, roughly 6% seen once. Time point defined: patch test 2, 6 weeks after DPC sensitization. The treatment denotes: therapeutic diphenylcyclopropenone sensitization with weekly scalp DPC. Material: whole blood, obtained in connection with sensitization to the hapten diphenylcyclopropenone (DPC). These receptor sequences come from a woman between 18 and 29 years old with alopecia areata. Some clones in this sample may be carry-over from other donors' samples.

This clonotype appeared a few times. V and J are TRBV28 and TRBJ1-2; possibly TRBD1 for D (5 bases). This CDR3 has 15 residues. The V end lost 3 bases, the J end lost 1 base, and 12 bases lay between the germline ends. Looked up from germline, CDR1 is MDHEN and CDR2 is SYDVKM. The CDR3 region has the DNA TGTGCCAGCAGTTTTCTAACAGGAGATAACTATGGCTACACCTTC. Translated: CASSFLTGDNYGYTF.

This clonotype came up many times. The J gene is TRBJ1-2, the V gene TRBV9; D ambiguous. Looked up from germline, CDR1 is SGDLS and CDR2 is YYNGEE. This CDR3 contains 15 residues. V dropped 0 bases and J dropped 7 bases, with 16 bases sitting between them. The CDR3 spells CASSVGEGSASGYTF. DNA of the CDR3: TGTGCCAGCAGCGTAGGCGAAGGATCTGCTAGTGGCTACACCTTC. The full variable domain, its missing parts supplied by reference TRBV9 and TRBJ1-2, is DSGVTQTPKHLITATGQRVTLRCSPRSGDLSVYWYQQSLDQGLQFLIQYYNGEERAKGNILERFSAQQFPDLHSELNLSSLELGDSALYFCASSVGEGSASGYTFGSGTRLTVV.

This chain links TRBV2 with TRBJ2-7; TRBD2 might be the D (5 bases). The V end lost 8 bases, the J end lost 5 bases, and 16 bases lay between the germline ends. Germline-derived CDR1 and CDR2 are SNHLY and FYNNEI. The CDR3 loop spans 13 amino acids. CDR3 DNA sequence: TGTGCCAGCTGCGACCTCCCGCGGGACGAGCAGTACTTC. Its protein is CASCDLPRDEQYF.